This T cell receptor (beta chain) comes out of a study of tumor T cells in aggressive B-cell lymphoma. There are a few counts of this clone. The junction had 23 bases not matched to a gene; V was cut back by 2 bases and J by 11 bases. This CDR3 is 19 amino acids long. CDR1 and CDR2 from the germline V gene are SNHLY and FYNNEI. Sequencing was performed with immunoSEQ multiplex PCR; in TCRdb, only in-frame clones are kept and a portion is missing. The repertoire holds under 4,500 clones, with 80% to 90% as singletons. This chain uses TRBV2 with TRBJ1-1; TRBD1 matches 10 bases. The clonotype originates from an adult with diffuse large B cell lymphoma. Sequencing input: tumor tissue. The CDR3 region is CASSELGGDRGRSAGAAFF. As DNA, the CDR3 is TGTGCCAGCAGTGAATTAGGGGGGGACAGGGGTAGATCAGCCGGGGCGGCTTTCTTT.